A single T cell receptor (beta chain) is shown here with its context. Its antigen is currently unknown. Vbeta (60) and Jbeta (13) primers were used in the PCR. The table came from immunoSEQ multiplex PCR; TCRdb's copy has only in-frame clones and leaves some out. The sample lists about 190,000 clones, approximately 78% seen once, with roughly 0.73% in the top ten. The data derive from a study of cytomegalovirus exposure and HLA in healthy donors. Whole-study findings and limits: TCR beta sequences numbering under 20,000 were associated with HLA alleles at 0.05 false discovery rate in a later analysis. Earlier analysis yielded a pattern in which most TCR beta V segments were productive about 90% or about 30% of the time. Later on, a genetic analysis was performed. It linked a missense variant in DCLRE1C with V- and J-gene trimming of TCR beta. The investigators catalogued 150 to 200 TCR beta chains as cytomegalovirus-associated.

Sequences were obtained from PBMCs. The receptor was derived from a woman between 18 and 30 years old in good health and CMV-seronegative.

In nucleotides, the CDR3 is TGTGCCAGCAGTAACGGACAGGGGGGAGGTCAGCCCCAGCATTTT. This gives the protein CASSNGQGGGQPQHF. This rearrangement joins TRBV27 to TRBJ1-5; 10 bases map to TRBD1. The V gene's germline CDR1 is MNHEY and CDR2 SMNVEV (reference sequence). The J segment lost 6 bases and the V segment lost 5 bases, leaving 7 bases of the junction unmatched. The CDR3 has 15 residues.